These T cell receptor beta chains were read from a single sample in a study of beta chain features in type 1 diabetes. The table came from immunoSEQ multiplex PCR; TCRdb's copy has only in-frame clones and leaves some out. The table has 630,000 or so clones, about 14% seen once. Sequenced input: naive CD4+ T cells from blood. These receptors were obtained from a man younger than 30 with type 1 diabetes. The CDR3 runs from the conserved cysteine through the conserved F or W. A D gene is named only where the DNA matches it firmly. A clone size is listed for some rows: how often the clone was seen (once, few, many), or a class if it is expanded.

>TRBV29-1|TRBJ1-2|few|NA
TGCAGCGTTTCCCCCGCTAGCTTCAGTGGCTACACCTTC
CSVSPASFSGYTF
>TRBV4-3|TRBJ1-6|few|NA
TGCGCCAGCAGCCAAGATCTCATCAGTGACTCCCGTTCGGGGAATTCACCCCTCCACTTT
CASSQDLISDSRSGNSPLHF
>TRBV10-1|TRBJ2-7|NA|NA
TGCGCCAGCACTGACAGTTTCGGCTACGAGCAGTACTTC
CASTDSFGYEQYF
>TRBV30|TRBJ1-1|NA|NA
TGTGCCTGGAGTGTAGCTGGGGCCGGTGCTAGAGCTTTCTTT
CAWSVAGAGARAFF
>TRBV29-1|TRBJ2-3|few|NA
TGCAGCGTCGTCTCGGGGGAATTTACGCAGTATTTT
CSVVSGEFTQYF
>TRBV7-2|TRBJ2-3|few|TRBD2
TGTGCCAGCAGCTTATTGCTAGCGGGAGGAACAGATACGCAGTATTTT
CASSLLLAGGTDTQYF
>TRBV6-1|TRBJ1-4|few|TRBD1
TGTGCCAGCATGGGGACAGCTAATGAAAAACTGTTTTTT
CASMGTANEKLFF
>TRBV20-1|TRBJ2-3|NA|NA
TGCAGTGCGAGACGAGACTATACGCAGTATTTT
CSARRDYTQYF
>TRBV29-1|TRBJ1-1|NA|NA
TGCAGCGTTGTTCAGATCACTGAAGCTTTCTTT
CSVVQITEAFF
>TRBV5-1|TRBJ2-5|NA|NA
TGCGCCAGCAGCTTGGTTGGACCGCAGGAAGAGACCCAGTACTTC
CASSLVGPQEETQYF
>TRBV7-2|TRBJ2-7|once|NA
TGTGCCAGCAGCCTACACCGGGACCGGACCTACGAGCAGTACTTC
CASSLHRDRTYEQYF
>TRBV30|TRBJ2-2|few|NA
TGTGCCTGGAGTGTGGGCCTTTGGGACACCGGGGAGCTGTTTTTT
CAWSVGLWDTGELFF
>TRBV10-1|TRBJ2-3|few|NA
TGCGCCAGCAGTTCAGGGGTCAGGGATACGCAGTATTTT
CASSSGVRDTQYF
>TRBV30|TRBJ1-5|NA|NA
TGTGCCTGGAGTACCGTGGAGGAGGATCAGCCCCAGCATTTT
CAWSTVEEDQPQHF
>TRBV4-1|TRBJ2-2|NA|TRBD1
TGCGCCAGCAGCCAACCGACAGGGGCGAACACCGGGGAGCTGTTTTTT
CASSQPTGANTGELFF
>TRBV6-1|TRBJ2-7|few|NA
TGTGCCAGCAGTCCTAAGGTCCGGGGCGAGCAGTACTTC
CASSPKVRGEQYF
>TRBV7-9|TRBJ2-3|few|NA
TGTGCCAGCAGCTTAGTAGGGGCCACAGATACGCAGTATTTT
CASSLVGATDTQYF
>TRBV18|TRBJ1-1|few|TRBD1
TGTGCCAGCTCGTACGGGACAGGGCGGTCGTTCACTGAAGCTTTCTTT
CASSYGTGRSFTEAFF
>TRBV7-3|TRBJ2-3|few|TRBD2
TGTGCCAGCAGCTTAAAACTAGCGGGGTCAGATACGCAGTATTTT
CASSLKLAGSDTQYF
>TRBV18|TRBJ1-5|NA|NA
TGTGCCAGCTCGCCAGGCACCGGGGGTAGGAATCAGCCCCAGCATTTT
CASSPGTGGRNQPQHF
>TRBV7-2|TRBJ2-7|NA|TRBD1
TGTGCCAGCAGCATATGGACAGGGGTCTACTACGAGCAGTACTTC
CASSIWTGVYYEQYF
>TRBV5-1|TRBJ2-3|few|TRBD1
TGCGCCGGAAGACAGGGGGCAGGAGATACGCAGTATTTT
CAGRQGAGDTQYF
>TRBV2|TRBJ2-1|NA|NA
TGTGCCGGAGCAGCAGGGTTAGCGCATGACCGATACAATGAGCAGTTCTTC
CAGAAGLAHDRYNEQFF
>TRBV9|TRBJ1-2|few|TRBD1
TGTGCCAGCAGCTCGGGACAGCCCCACTATGGCTACACCTTC
CASSSGQPHYGYTF
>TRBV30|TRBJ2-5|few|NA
TGTGCCTGGAGTGTACAGACAACCCAGTACTTC
CAWSVQTTQYF
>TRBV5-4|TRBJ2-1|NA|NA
TGTGCCAGCAGCTTGGTGGCGGGGCTGGATGAGCAGTTCTTC
CASSLVAGLDEQFF
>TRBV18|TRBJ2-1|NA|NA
TGTGCCAGCTCCCCCCCTGGACACTACAATGAGCAGTTCTTC
CASSPPGHYNEQFF
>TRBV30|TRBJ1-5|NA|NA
TGTGCCTGGAGTGCGGGGGGCGGTCAGCCCCAGCATTTT
CAWSAGGGQPQHF
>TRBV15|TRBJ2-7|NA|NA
TGTGCCACCAGCAGAGATGGGGGCCACGAGCAGTACTTC
CATSRDGGHEQYF
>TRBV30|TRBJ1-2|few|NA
TGTGCCTGGGGTGAAGCGACATTTAACTATGGCTACACCTTC
CAWGEATFNYGYTF
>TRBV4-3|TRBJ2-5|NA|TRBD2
TGCGCCAGCAGCCAAGAGGCTAGCGGCCAAGAGACCCAGTACTTC
CASSQEASGQETQYF
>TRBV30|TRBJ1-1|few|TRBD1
TGTGCCTGGAGCCAGGGGGCGTCGGACACTGAAGCTTTCTTT
CAWSQGASDTEAFF
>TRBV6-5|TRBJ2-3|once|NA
TGTGCCAGCAGTTACCAGGCACATCAGGCAGATACGCAGTATTTT
CASSYQAHQADTQYF
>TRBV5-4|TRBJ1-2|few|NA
TGTGCCAGCAGCAACTCTGACAGAAACTATGGCTACACCTTC
CASSNSDRNYGYTF
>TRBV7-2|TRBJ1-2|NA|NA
TGTGCCAGCAGCTCTCAGCCTCCCGGACGGACTAGAGATGGCTACACCTTC
CASSSQPPGRTRDGYTF
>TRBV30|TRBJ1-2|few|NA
TGTGCCTGGAGTCTCCTAGGGGTTGCCTATGGCTACACCTTC
CAWSLLGVAYGYTF
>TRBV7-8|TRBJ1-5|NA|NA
TGTGCCAGCACCATACAGGGTAGGAATCAGCCCCAGCATTTT
CASTIQGRNQPQHF
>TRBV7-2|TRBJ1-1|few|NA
TGTGCCAGCAGCCCCGACGTCACTGAAGCTTTCTTT
CASSPDVTEAFF
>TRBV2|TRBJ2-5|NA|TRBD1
TGTGCCAGCAAGACGGGACAGGTGCACAAGGAGACCCAGTACTTC
CASKTGQVHKETQYF
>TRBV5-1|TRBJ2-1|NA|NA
TGCGCCAGCAGCCCGGGGCGGGTTGAGCAGTTCTTC
CASSPGRVEQFF
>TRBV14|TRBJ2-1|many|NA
TGTGCCAGCAGCTCACGGGATCCTATCTACAATGAGCAGTTCTTC
CASSSRDPIYNEQFF
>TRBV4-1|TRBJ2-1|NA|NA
TGCGCCAGCAGCCATCCAGGGGGGACTTCCTACAATGAGCAGTTCTTC
CASSHPGGTSYNEQFF
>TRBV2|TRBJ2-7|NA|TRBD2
TGTGCCAGCAGTGAAGCGTTAACGGGAGGGTCGGTATACGAGCAGTACTTC
CASSEALTGGSVYEQYF